This T cell receptor beta chain was identified during a study of neoadjuvant anti-PD-1 for oral cavity cancer (dated by TCRdb to the early 2020s). Broadly, across the study: Patients mostly received three to four biweekly doses of nivolumab at 3 mg/kg before curative-intent surgical resection. A fourth nivolumab dose was given around day 43 to patients without progression, and definitive surgical resection was performed in those patients on days 50-56. Patients with complete response, partial response or stable disease by RECIST 1.1 were defined as responders, whereas patients with progression were defined as non-responders. There were 12 to 13 patients in the parent correlative cohort, and the response rate was 33%. Broad study findings and their caveats: Only three patients per response group were included in the TCR analyses, and the authors called for validation in larger cohorts. Higher pretreatment blood TCRbeta clonality and lower post-treatment tumor TCRbeta clonality were correlated with higher pretreatment blood Treg/Th17 ratios. After neoadjuvant nivolumab, significantly higher T cell clonality (Gini index) was found within PBMCs in non-responders than in responders.

For deep sequencing of PBMC libraries, mostly about 450 ng of input genomic DNA was used, and six replicates were run per sample. Following the manufacturer's instructions, the team built TCRbeta libraries using the immunoSEQ hsTCRbeta kit. The completed libraries were mixed into a single pool at 3 nM, then sequenced with an Illumina NovaSeq 6000 S4 flow cell. The study's own analysis went as follows. The immunoSEQ Analyzer was used for raw data preprocessing and quality control. The analysis was restricted to productive rearrangements, with each unique CDR3 amino acid sequence defining a clonotype. Repertoire clonality was estimated as the Gini-Simpson index, which was calculated using the R package tcR. Gini indices were compared with Student's t test, and associations with tumor size change were assessed by Pearson correlation. TCRdb carries this immuneACCESS record with in-frame sequences only. Its versions omit some clonotypes, under half of them owing to an unresolved V gene in the studies checked, with the rest unexplained. Clone size and the V and J calls come from that table; the DNA yielded D and trimming. Here the sample has around 81,000 clones; approximately 80% occur a single time. In total, the top ten clones hold 2.5% to 4% of the sample.

Of note for this clone: The antigen it binds to is not known. No per-base quality is available; no much larger clone lies one base away.

As encoded in the germline V gene, CDR1 is MNHNS while CDR2 is SASEGT. Trimming leaves V shorter by 4 bases and J shorter by 4 bases, with the junction holding 9 bases beyond the gene matches. The CDR3 starts with the cysteine, ends with the phenylalanine, and has 15 residues. Kept here is only the CDR3 DNA, which spans 45 bases and is read in frame from base 1. According to the study, the label for this sample's time point signals: before neoadjuvant nivolumab. Patients had been newly diagnosed with stage II-IVA oral cavity squamous cell carcinoma, and no prior systemic or radiation treatment had been given to the patients. Everyone in the cohort had locally advanced, HPV-negative oral cavity squamous cell carcinoma. No culture maintenance or expansion was done, as the peripheral blood mononuclear cells went straight to analysis. Samples were obtained from a longitudinal correlative study of a single-arm phase II trial of neoadjuvant nivolumab in oral cavity squamous cell carcinoma. Subject-matched pre- and post-treatment PBMCs and tumors from three responders and three non-responders underwent genomic DNA-based TCRbeta sequencing. Peripheral blood mononuclear cells were collected once before nivolumab treatment and again after treatment, at the time of surgery. The Maxwell RSC DNA from Cells kit was used to isolate genomic DNA from PBMCs.

Recombination connected TRBV6-1 to TRBJ1-2; TRBD1 matches 7 bases in the middle. The sequence derives from a person aged 35-79 years with oral cavity squamous cell carcinoma. Sequenced material: PBMCs, taken before nivolumab (anti-PD-1) treatment. The CDR3 corresponds to CASSGPTGTAYGYTF. The nucleotide sequence reads as follows: TGTGCCAGCAGTGGCCCCACCGGGACAGCCTATGGCTACACCTTC.